Given below is one T cell receptor (beta chain) in context. TCRdb reprocessed the 5' RACE reads, keeping one entry per CDR3 protein, no DNA. The sample is made up of about 550,000 distinct CDR3 sequences, and the top ten hold 3.5% to 4.5% of it. Germline assignment: CDR1 ENHRY and CDR2 SYGVKD. The CDR3 consists of 13 residues. The data are from a study of T cells expressing NK-cell markers. Looking at the study overall: Sequencing covered eight donors, seven HCMV-seropositive and one seronegative.

Sequenced input: blood T cells: a sorted CD56 or NKG2C T cell subset, CD4+ or CD8+ T cells, or bulk PBMC T cells (not recorded which). The clonotype was recovered from a man between 18 and 29 years old in good health. V is TRBV10-3 and J is TRBJ1-5. CDR3 region: CAISIDSNQPQHF.